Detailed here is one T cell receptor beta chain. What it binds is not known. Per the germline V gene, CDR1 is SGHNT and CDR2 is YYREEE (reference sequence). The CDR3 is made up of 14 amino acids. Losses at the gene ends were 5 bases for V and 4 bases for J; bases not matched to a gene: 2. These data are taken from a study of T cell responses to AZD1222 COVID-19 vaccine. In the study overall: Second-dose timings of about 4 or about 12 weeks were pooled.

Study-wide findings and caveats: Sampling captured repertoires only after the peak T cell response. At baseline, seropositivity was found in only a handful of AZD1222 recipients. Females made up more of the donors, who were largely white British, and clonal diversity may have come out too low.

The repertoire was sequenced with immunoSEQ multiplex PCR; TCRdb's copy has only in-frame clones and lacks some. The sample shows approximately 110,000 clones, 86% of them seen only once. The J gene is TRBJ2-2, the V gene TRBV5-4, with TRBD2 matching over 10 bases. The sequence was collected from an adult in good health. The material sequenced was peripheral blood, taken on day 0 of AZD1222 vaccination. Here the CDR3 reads CASRTSGPTGELFF. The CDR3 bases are TGTGCCAGCAGGACTAGCGGGCCCACCGGGGAGCTGTTTTTT.